This TCR beta chain was sequenced in a study of PD-L1 blockade in urothelial cancer. Across the whole study: Blood analysis took place 3 weeks (second dose) and 6 weeks after treatment start.

The time point was: pretreatment peripheral blood. Each patient supplied 1 to 8 pretreatment and on-treatment samples. Each PCR received spiked synthetic TCR analog templates. This table comes from immunoSEQ multiplex PCR, and its TCRdb copy is limited to in-frame clones, with some not included. The table lists tens of thousands of clones, 70% to 90% of them singletons. Trimming took 2 bases from V and 4 from J, leaving 14 bases between them. From germline, CDR1 is MNHEY and CDR2 SVGAGI. This CDR3 spans 16 amino acids. The origin of this receptor is a woman aged 55-70 years with urothelial cancer. The sequences come from PBMCs, collected around atezolizumab (anti-PD-L1) treatment. The chain is built from TRBV6-5 and TRBJ2-2; the D gene is possibly TRBD2 (5 bases). Written as DNA, the CDR3 is TGTGCCAGCAGTTACAGAGGGTTCGGGCCCACCGGGGAGCTGTTTTTT. As protein: CASSYRGFGPTGELFF.